Listed here is a single TCR beta chain. The data originate from a study of blood T cell repertoires in COVID-19. The protocol was immunoSEQ multiplex PCR, while the TCRdb copy is restricted to in-frame clones and leaves out a portion. The sample has 130,000 or so clones, roughly 80% seen once. Germline-derived CDR1 and CDR2 are LNHDA and SQIVND (reference sequence). This CDR3 spans 19 amino acids. With 6 bases clipped from V and 2 bases from J, the junction kept 13 bases outside the gene matches. The clonotype originates from a man under 40 who had recovered from COVID-19. This chain uses TRBV19 with TRBJ2-3; 14 positions match TRBD2. The sample comprised PBMCs or T cells enriched from blood (not recorded which). In DNA form, the CDR3 reads TGTGCCAGTAGACGACTAGCGGGGGGGCTCAATGCGATCACAGATACGCAGTATTTT. Translating it yields CASRRLAGGLNAITDTQYF. The entire variable domain, with the rest obtained from reference TRBV19 and TRBJ2-3, is as follows: DGGITQSPKYLFRKEGQNVTLSCEQNLNHDAMYWYRQDPGQGLRLIYYSQIVNDFQKGDIAEGYSVSREKKESFPLTVTSAQKNPTAFYLCASRRLAGGLNAITDTQYFGPGTRLTVL.